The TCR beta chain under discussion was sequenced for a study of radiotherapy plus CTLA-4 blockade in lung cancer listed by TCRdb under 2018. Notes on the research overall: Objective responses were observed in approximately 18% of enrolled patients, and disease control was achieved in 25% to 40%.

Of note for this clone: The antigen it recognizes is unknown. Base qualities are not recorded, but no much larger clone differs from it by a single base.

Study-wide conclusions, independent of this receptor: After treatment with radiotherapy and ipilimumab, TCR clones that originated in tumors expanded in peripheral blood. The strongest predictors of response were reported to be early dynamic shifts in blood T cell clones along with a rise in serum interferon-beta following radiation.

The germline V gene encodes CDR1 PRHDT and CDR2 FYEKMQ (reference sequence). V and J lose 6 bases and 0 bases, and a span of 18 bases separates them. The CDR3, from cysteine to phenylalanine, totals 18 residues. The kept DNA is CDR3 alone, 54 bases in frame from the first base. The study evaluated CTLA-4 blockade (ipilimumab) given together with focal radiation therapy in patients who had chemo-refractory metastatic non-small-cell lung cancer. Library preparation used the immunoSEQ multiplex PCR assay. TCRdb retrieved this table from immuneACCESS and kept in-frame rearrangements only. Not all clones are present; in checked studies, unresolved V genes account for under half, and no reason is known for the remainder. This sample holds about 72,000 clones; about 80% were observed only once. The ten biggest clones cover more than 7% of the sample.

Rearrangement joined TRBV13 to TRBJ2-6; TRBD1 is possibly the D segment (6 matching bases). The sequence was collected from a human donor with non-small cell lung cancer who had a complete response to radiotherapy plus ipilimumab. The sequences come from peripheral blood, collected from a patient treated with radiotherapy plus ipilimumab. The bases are TGTGCCAGCAGACCCTTTGACAGGACCTACTCTGGGGCCAACGTCCTGACTTTC. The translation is CASRPFDRTYSGANVLTF.